This T cell receptor beta chain was captured in a study of regulatory T cells in long-lasting Graves disease. Stated time point: newly diagnosed GD, antithyroid drugs for less than 3 months. Following extraction of RNA from PBMCs, that RNA was used to make the TCR library. In building TCR beta libraries, iRepertoire HTBI primers were used together with Arm-PCR of CDR3 regions. MiXCR was run by TCRdb on the multiplex PCR reads, yielding one entry per CDR3 protein. In the table there are around 360,000 distinct CDR3 sequences, 15% to 20% of which are singletons. This clonotype was seen more than once but under ten times. This same sample was also taken into another study, of T cells in Graves' hyperthyroidism and ophthalmopathy.

The sequencing used peripheral blood mononuclear cells (PBMCs), collected at new diagnosis, from a patient treated with antithyroid drugs. The sequence derives from a woman under 30 with Graves disease.

The CDR3 region has the DNA TGTGCCAGCAGCCGGGCGGGGGGCTCTGGGGCCAACGTCCTGACTTTC. It encodes CASSRAGGSGANVLTF. V and J are TRBV7-6 and TRBJ2-6, with 8 bases matching TRBD2. This CDR3 is 16 amino acids long. V trimming: 5 bases; J trimming: 0 bases; junction bases outside the gene matches: 3. CDR1 and CDR2 from the germline V gene are SGHVS and FNYEAQ.